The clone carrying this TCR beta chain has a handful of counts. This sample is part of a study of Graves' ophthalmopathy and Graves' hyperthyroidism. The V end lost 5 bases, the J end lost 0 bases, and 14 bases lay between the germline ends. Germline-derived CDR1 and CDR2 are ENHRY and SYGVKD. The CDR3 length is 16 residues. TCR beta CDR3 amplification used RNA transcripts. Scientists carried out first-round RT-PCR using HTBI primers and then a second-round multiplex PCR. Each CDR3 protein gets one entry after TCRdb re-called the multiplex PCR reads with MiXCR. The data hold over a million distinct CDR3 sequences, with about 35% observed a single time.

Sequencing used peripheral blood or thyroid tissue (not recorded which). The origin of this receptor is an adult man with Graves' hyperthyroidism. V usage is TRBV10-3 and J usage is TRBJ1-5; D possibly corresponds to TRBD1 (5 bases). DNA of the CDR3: TGTGCCATCAGTTCCGGGGGAGCCCATAGCAATCAGCCCCAGCATTTT. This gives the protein CAISSGGAHSNQPQHF.